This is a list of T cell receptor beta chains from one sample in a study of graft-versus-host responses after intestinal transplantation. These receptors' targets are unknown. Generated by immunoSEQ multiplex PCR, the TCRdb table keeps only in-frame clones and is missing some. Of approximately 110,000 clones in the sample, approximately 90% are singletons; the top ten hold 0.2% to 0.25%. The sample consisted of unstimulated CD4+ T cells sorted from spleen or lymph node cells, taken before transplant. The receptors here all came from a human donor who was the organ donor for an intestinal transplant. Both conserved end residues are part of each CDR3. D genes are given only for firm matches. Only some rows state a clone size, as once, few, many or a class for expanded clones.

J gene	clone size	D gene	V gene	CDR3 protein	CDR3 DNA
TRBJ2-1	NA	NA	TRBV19	CASSIRGEASYNEQFF	TGTGCCAGTAGTATTAGGGGGGAGGCCTCCTACAATGAGCAGTTCTTC
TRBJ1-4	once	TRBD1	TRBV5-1	CASSPGQGTNEKLFF	TGCGCCAGCAGCCCAGGACAGGGAACTAATGAAAAACTGTTTTTT
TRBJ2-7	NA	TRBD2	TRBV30	CAWSQQAGGGNEQYF	TGTGCCTGGAGCCAACAGGCGGGAGGAGGGAACGAGCAGTACTTC
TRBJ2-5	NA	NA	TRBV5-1	CASSLVHEGRAGETQYF	TGCGCCAGCAGCTTGGTGCACGAAGGTCGGGCGGGTGAGACCCAGTACTTC
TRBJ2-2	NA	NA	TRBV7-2	CASSLTERSTGELFF	TGTGCCAGCAGCTTAACGGAACGCAGCACCGGGGAGCTGTTTTTT
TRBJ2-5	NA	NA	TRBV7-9	CASSLATGLQETQYF	TGTGCCAGCAGCTTAGCGACGGGCCTCCAAGAGACCCAGTACTTC
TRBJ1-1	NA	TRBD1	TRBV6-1	CASSVRGHPNTEAFF	TGTGCCAGCAGTGTGAGGGGGCACCCGAACACTGAAGCTTTCTTT
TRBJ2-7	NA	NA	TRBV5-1	CASTPRGSSYEQYF	TGCGCCAGCACCCCAAGGGGGAGCTCCTACGAGCAGTACTTC
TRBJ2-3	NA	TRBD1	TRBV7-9	CASGQGGTDTQYF	TGTGCCAGCGGACAGGGCGGCACAGATACGCAGTATTTT
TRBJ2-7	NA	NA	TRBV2	CASRLQGGGAYEQYF	TGTGCCAGCAGGTTACAGGGTGGAGGGGCATACGAGCAGTACTTC
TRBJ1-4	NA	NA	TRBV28	CASSLLGEGTNEKLFF	TGTGCCAGCAGTTTACTCGGGGAGGGGACTAATGAAAAACTGTTTTTT
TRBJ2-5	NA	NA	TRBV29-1	CSVVKGKETQYF	TGCAGCGTTGTGAAGGGAAAAGAGACCCAGTACTTC
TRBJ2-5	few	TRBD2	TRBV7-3	CASSLTGLVGETQYF	TGTGCCAGCAGCTTAACGGGACTAGTTGGAGAGACCCAGTACTTC
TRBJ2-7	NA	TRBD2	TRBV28	CASTGGAGGSYEQYF	TGTGCCAGCACCGGGGGGGCGGGAGGTTCCTACGAGCAGTACTTC
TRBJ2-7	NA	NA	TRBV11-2	CASTRDLDYEQYF	TGTGCCAGCACCCGGGACTTAGACTACGAGCAGTACTTC
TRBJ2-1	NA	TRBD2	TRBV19	CASSIGTSGRFYNEQFF	TGTGCCAGTAGTATTGGGACTAGCGGGAGATTCTACAATGAGCAGTTCTTC
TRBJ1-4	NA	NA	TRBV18	CASSPNRATNEKLFF	TGTGCCAGCTCACCGAACAGGGCAACTAATGAAAAACTGTTTTTT
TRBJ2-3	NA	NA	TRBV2	CASSEARDFAGWRTDTQYF	TGTGCCAGCAGTGAAGCGCGGGATTTTGCCGGCTGGCGCACAGATACGCAGTATTTT
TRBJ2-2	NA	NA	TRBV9	CASSVPSRPLAGELFF	TGTGCCAGCAGCGTTCCTTCCCGTCCCTTGGCCGGGGAGCTGTTTTTT
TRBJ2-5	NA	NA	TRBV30	CAWSQGPGGRETQYF	TGTGCCTGGAGTCAAGGGCCAGGAGGTAGGGAGACCCAGTACTTC
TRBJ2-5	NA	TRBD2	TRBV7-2	CASSFLTSGPPQTQYF	TGTGCCAGCAGCTTTTTAACTAGCGGGCCCCCCCAGACCCAGTACTTC
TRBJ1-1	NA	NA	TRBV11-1	CASSFLNTEAFF	TGTGCCAGCAGCTTTTTGAACACTGAAGCTTTCTTT